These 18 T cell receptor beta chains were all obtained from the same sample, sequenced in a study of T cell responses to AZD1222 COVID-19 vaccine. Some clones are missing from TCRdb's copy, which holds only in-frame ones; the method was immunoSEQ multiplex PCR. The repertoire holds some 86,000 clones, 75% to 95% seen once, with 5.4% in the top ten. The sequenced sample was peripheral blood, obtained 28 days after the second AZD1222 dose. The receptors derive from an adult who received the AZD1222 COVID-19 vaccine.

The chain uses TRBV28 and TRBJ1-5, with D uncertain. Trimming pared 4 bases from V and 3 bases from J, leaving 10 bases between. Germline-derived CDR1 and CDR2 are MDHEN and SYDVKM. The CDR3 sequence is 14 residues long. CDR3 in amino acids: CASSSGPLNQPQHF. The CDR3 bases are TGTGCCAGCAGTTCCGGACCGCTCAATCAGCCCCAGCATTTT.

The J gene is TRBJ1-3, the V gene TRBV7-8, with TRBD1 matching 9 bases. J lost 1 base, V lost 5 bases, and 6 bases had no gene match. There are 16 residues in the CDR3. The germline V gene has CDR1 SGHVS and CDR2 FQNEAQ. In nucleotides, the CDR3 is TGTGCCAGCAGCCCCTGGACAGGGGTATCTGGAAACACCATATATTTT. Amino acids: CASSPWTGVSGNTIYF.

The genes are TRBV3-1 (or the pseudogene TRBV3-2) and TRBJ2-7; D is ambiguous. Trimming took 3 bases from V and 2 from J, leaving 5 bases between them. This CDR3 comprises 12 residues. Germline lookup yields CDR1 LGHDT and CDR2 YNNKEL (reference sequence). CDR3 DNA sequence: TGTGCCAGCAGCCATGCCGCCTACGAGCAGTACTTC. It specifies CASSHAAYEQYF.

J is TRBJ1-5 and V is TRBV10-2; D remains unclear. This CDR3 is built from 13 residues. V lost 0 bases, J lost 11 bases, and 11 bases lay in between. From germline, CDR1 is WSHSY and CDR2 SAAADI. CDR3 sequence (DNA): TGCGCCAGCAGTGAGTCGAAGGCCGGGGCCCAGCATTTT. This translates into CASSESKAGAQHF.

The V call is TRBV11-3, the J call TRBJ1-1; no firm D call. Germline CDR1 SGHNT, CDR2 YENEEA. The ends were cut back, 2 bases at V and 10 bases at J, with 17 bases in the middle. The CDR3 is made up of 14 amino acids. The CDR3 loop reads CASSLIPSRSGAFF. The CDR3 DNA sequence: TGTGCCAGCAGCTTAATCCCGTCCCGTAGCGGAGCTTTCTTT.

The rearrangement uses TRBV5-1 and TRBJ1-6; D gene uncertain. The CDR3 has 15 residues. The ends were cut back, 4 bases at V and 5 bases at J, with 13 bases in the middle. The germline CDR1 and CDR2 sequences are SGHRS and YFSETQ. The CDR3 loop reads CASSESLGDNSPLHF. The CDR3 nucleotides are TGCGCCAGCAGCGAAAGCCTGGGCGATAATTCACCCCTCCACTTT. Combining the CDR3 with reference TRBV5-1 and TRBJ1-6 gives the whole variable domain KAGVTQTPRYLIKTRGQQVTLSCSPISGHRSVSWYQQTPGQGLQFLFEYFSETQRNKGNFPGRFSGRQFSNSRSEMNVSTLELGDSALYLCASSESLGDNSPLHFGNGTRLTVT.

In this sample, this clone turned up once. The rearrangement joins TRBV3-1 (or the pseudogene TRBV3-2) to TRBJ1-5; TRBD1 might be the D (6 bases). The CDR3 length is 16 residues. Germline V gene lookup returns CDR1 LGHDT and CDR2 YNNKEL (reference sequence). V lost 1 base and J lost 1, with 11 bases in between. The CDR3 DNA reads TGTGCCAGCAGCCAAGGAGGGGGGGCAAGCAATCAGCCCCAGCATTTT. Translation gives CASSQGGGASNQPQHF.

The CDR3 DNA reads as TGCAGCGGGTCAGGGGGCCTGGGTGAAAAACTGTTTTTT. Its translation is CSGSGGLGEKLFF. The rearrangement uses TRBV29-1 and TRBJ1-4, with TRBD1 identical over 8 bases. Germline V gene sequence: CDR1 SQVTM, CDR2 ANQGSEA. After removal of 7 bases from V and 7 bases from J, the junction contained 8 bases not matched to a gene. The CDR3 spans 13 residues.

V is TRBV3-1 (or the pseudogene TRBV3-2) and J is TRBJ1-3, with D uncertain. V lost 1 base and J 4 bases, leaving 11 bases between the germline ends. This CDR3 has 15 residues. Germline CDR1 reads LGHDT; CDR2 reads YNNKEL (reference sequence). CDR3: CASSQGSGFGNTIYF. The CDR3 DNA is TGTGCCAGCAGCCAAGGATCGGGTTTCGGAAACACCATATATTTT.

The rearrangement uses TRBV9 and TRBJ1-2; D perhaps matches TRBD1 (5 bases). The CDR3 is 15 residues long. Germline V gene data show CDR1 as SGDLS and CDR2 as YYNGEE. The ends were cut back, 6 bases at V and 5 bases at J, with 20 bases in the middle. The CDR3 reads CASTPGGGPSYGYTF. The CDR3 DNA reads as TGTGCCAGCACCCCGGGGGGGGGTCCGTCTTATGGCTACACCTTC. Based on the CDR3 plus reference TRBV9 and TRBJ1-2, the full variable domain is DSGVTQTPKHLITATGQRVTLRCSPRSGDLSVYWYQQSLDQGLQFLIQYYNGEERAKGNILERFSAQQFPDLHSELNLSSLELGDSALYFCASTPGGGPSYGYTFGSGTRLTVV.

The CDR3 nucleotides read TGTGCCAGCAGTTCCCCAGGACGGATGAACACTGAAGCTTTCTTT. Residues: CASSSPGRMNTEAFF. J is TRBJ1-1 and V is TRBV28; no clear D gene. The CDR3 runs to 15 residues. The V and J ends lost 4 bases and 0 bases respectively, with 12 bases between them. Germline loops: CDR1 MDHEN, CDR2 SYDVKM.

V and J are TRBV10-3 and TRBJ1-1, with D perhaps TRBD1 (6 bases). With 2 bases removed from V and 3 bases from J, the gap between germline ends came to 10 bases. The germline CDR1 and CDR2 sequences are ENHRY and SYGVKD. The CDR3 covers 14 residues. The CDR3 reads CAISESEGDTEAFF. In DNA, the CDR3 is TGTGCCATCAGTGAGAGCGAGGGGGACACTGAAGCTTTCTTT.

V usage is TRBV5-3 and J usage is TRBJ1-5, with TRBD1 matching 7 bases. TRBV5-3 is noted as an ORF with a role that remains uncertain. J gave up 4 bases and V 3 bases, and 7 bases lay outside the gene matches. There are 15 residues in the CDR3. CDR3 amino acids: CARSSGQTANQPQHF. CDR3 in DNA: TGTGCCAGAAGCTCGGGACAGACAGCAAATCAGCCCCAGCATTTT.

This CDR3 is CASSDGREGKTQYF. The CDR3 region has the DNA TGTGCCAGCAGTGACGGCAGGGAAGGAAAGACCCAGTACTTC. The chain combines TRBV6-4 with TRBJ2-5, with D perhaps TRBD1 (5 bases). Per the germline V gene, CDR1 is MRHNA and CDR2 is SNTAGT. This CDR3 spans 14 amino acids. V was clipped by 2 bases and J by 6 bases, with 13 bases between them.

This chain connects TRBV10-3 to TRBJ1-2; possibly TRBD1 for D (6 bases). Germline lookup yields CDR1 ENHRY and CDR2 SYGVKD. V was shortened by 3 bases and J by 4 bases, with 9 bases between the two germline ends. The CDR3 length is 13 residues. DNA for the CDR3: TGTGCCATCAGTGAACAGGGCAGCTATGGCTACACCTTC. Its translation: CAISEQGSYGYTF.

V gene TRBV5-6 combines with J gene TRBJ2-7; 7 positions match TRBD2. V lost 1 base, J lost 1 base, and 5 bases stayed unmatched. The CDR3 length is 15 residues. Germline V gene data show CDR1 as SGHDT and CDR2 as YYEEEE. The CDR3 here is CASSLYGEGSYEQYF. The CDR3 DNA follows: TGTGCCAGCAGCTTGTACGGGGAGGGTTCCTACGAGCAGTACTTC. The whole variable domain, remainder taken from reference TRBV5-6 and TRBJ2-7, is DAGVTQSPTHLIKTRGQQVTLRCSPKSGHDTVSWYQQALGQGPQFIFQYYEEEERQRGNFPDRFSGHQFPNYSSELNVNALLLGDSALYLCASSLYGEGSYEQYFGPGTRLTVT.

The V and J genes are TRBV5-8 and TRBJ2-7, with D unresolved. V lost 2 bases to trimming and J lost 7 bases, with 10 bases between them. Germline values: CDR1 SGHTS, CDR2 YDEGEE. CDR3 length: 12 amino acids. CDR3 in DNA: TGTGCCAGCAGCTTCCCCGGACGGGAGCAGTACTTC. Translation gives CASSFPGREQYF.

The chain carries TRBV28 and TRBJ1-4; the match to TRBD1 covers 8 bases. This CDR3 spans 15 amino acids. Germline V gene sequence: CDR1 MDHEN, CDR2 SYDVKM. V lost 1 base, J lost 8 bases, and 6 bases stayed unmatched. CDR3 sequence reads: CASSLSQGVREKLFF. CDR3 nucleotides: TGTGCCAGCAGTTTATCACAGGGGGTAAGAGAAAAACTGTTTTTT.